The clone carrying this TCR beta chain was seen more than once but under ten times. The data stem from a study of blood T cells in healthy people across ages. With a J-beta primer mix and a sample-barcoded 5' primer, a second PCR ran about 7 to 12 cycles. A tag from a template-switch adaptor with 12 random nucleotides marked each cDNA molecule. TCRdb ran MiXCR on the 5' RACE reads and lists one entry per CDR3 protein. This sample yields more than 1,000,000 distinct CDR3 sequences, of which about 23% are seen a single time; around 0.75% belongs to the top ten. The ends were cut back, 0 bases at V and 3 bases at J, with 9 bases in the middle. The CDR3 contains 14 residues. Per the germline V gene, CDR1 is SQVTM and CDR2 is ANQGSEA. The same data also contributed to another study, on T cells of mothers and their children.

The sequenced sample consisted of blood. The chain joins TRBV29-1 to TRBJ2-1; D gene uncertain. The receptor comes from a girl under 10 years old in good health. CDR3 region: CSVEDHGGYNEQFF. CDR3 nucleotides: TGCAGCGTTGAAGACCACGGTGGCTACAATGAGCAGTTCTTC.